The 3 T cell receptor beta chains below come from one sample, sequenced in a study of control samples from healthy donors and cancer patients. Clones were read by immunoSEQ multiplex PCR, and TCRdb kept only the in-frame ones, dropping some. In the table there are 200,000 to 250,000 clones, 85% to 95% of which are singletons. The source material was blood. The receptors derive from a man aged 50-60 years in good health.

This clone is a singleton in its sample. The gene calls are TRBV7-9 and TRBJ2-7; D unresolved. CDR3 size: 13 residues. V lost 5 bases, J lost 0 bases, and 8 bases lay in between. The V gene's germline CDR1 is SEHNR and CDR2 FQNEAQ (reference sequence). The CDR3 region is CASSRQLSYEQYF. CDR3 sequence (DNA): TGTGCCAGCAGCAGACAACTCTCCTACGAGCAGTACTTC.

In DNA form, the CDR3 reads TGTGCCAGTACCCCGATAGGGGGGCGCGGCACCGGGGAGCTGTTTTTT. Amino acids: CASTPIGGRGTGELFF. The chain carries TRBV19 and TRBJ2-2; D may match TRBD1 or TRBD2 (6 bases each). The germline gives CDR1 LNHDA, CDR2 SQIVND (reference sequence). The CDR3 is made up of 16 amino acids. Trimming pared 7 bases from V and 4 bases from J, leaving 19 bases between. The full variable domain, with the rest looked up from reference TRBV19 and TRBJ2-2, is DGGITQSPKYLFRKEGQNVTLSCEQNLNHDAMYWYRQDPGQGLRLIYYSQIVNDFQKGDIAEGYSVSREKKESFPLTVTSAQKNPTAFYLCASTPIGGRGTGELFFGEGSRLTVL.

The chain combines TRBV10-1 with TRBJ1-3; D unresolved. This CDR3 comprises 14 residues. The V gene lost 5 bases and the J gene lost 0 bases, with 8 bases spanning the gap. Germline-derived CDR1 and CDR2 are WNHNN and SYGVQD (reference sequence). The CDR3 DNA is TGCGCCAGCAGTCCAACATACTCTGGAAACACCATATATTTT. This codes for CASSPTYSGNTIYF.